This T cell receptor beta chain derives from a study of cytomegalovirus exposure and HLA in healthy donors (dated by TCRdb to 2016 to 2017). Describing the broader study: In an earlier analysis of 587 of the donors, 276 Gb of sequence data and 120 million or so unique TCR beta sequences from about 190 million T cells were reported. High-throughput TCR immunosequencing, statistical association of individual TCRs with disease status, and machine learning were combined to predict cytomegalovirus infection status. HLA typing covered class I and class II loci at four-digit resolution. Rather than using new phenotypic data, the later analysis identified candidate immune exposures from TCR beta sequences and from how often those sequences occurred across donors. Donor age, sex, ethnicity and CMV serostatus were compiled together with the repertoire data. The study aimed to test whether signatures of past pathogen exposure could be identified by cataloging public T cell receptors. A separate validation cohort of over 95 different subjects was used in addition to the roughly 670-subject first cohort. Using immunosequencing, the study profiled T cell repertoires from 666 subjects and related those repertoires to cytomegalovirus serostatus. Across some 400 genotyped donors of the cohort, an average of approximately 240,000 unique TCR beta nucleotide sequences per donor were sequenced, and around 19% of those sequences were non-productive. Because of strong linkage in the cohort, roughly five DR-DQ haplotypes were treated as single units for association and clustering. To study patterns of TCR occurrence, a later analysis re-analyzed previously published TCR beta repertoires from 666 donors and added high-resolution HLA genotyping. Every discovery cohort repertoire had been produced on one sequencing platform. Genome-wide SNP genotypes for about 55% of the 666 donors were used in a later genetic analysis, which treated that subset as a discovery cohort. An early release covering roughly 600 HLA-typed donors comprised approximately 300 gigabases of sequencing data and some 79 million unique TCR sequences. The number of donors typed differed by locus, with about 629-630 for A, B, C, DRB1 and DQB1, around 500 for DQA1, 600 to 610 for DPA1, and around 450 for DPB1. In an earlier analysis of a few hundred of the donors, high-throughput TCR beta sequencing was used to judge whether each TCR beta V gene segment behaved as functional or pseudogenic. Of the 300 to 500 genotyped donors, 65% to 90% were placed in the genetic ancestry cluster associated with self-reported Caucasian donors.

Looking up the germline V gene yields CDR1 SGDLS and CDR2 YYNGEE. Counted from cysteine to phenylalanine, this CDR3 has 13 amino acids. Only the CDR3 DNA stays, 39 bases, in frame from base 1. V has 1 base trimmed and J has 6 bases trimmed; junction bases matching no gene number 1. As for this clone: Its antigen remains undetermined. One base away there is no much larger clone; base qualities are not given.

Receptor libraries were prepared by the immunoSEQ multiplex PCR assay. For the multiplex PCR, a mixture combining 60 forward primers for TCR Vbeta segments and 13 reverse primers for TCR Jbeta segments was used. A multiplex PCR assay on genomic DNA amplified the CDR3 region of rearranged TCR beta genes. The amplified TCR beta libraries were sequenced on the Illumina HiSeq System as 87-base-pair reads. The paper's processing steps were these. A later analysis counted tens of millions of unique TCR beta chains across the 550 to 700 repertoires, and 9 million to 14 million of these chains were shared by at least two donors. Raw reads were error-corrected and collapsed into unique sequences with a nearest-neighbor algorithm that merged closely related sequences to remove PCR and sequencing errors. CDR3 sequences were aligned to IMGT reference sequences to assign V, D and J gene segments. Each retained sequence needed at least a six-nucleotide match to both a V gene segment and a J gene segment. A rearrangement was called productive if the CDR3 had no stop codons and remained in frame with V and J, and every other rearrangement was called non-productive. CDR3 was defined according to IMGT convention as the region running from the second conserved V-encoded cysteine to the conserved J-encoded phenylalanine. The earlier analysis of around 640 of the donors excluded sequences that lacked an unambiguous match to a single V gene segment. An earlier analysis of a few hundred of the donors called V segments functional above 56.7% productive rearrangements and segregating when the between-donor standard deviation exceeded 5%. A statistical classification framework was built to diagnose cytomegalovirus status from the catalog of TCR beta chain sequences. A later analysis assigned V and J genes by comparing TCR nucleotide sequences with IMGT/GENE-DB human TR gene sequences. In a later analysis, CDR3 sequences and most-parsimonious VDJ recombination scenarios were assigned using the TCRdist pipeline. A later analysis defined each TCR beta chain by its CDR3 amino acid sequence plus V-gene family, and excluded reads lacking a unique V-gene family. In a later analysis, around 600 highly shared, low-generation-probability nucleotide sequences were removed to address suspected cross-contamination and a sequencing artifact. For each public chain, a later analysis derived a clonal expansion index from normalized ranks of inferred template counts within each repertoire. In a later analysis, generation probabilities were computed with a VDJ recombination model fitted to out-of-frame rearrangements, and the resulting probabilities were checked against IGoR. In a later analysis, TCR-TCR, TCR-HLA and TCR-CMV co-occurrence was scored with hypergeometric tests, and a repertoire-size bias correction was applied to TCR pairs. In a later analysis, false discovery rates were estimated by permuting HLA or CMV assignments 20 times. In a later analysis, co-occurring TCRs were grouped using DBSCAN, with TCRdist sequence similarity added in when clustering inside HLA-allele-positive subsets. For co-occurrence clustering, repertoires with fewer than 30,000 or more than 120,000 public chains were excluded, along with several repertoires with anomalous nucleotide sharing. TCRdb took this table from immuneACCESS and kept in-frame rearrangements with V and J called. Such tables lack part of the clones; where checked against another copy, unresolved V genes explain under half of the gap, and the rest is unexplained. D and trimming were read from the DNA, whereas the V and J calls and clone size are those reported in that table. Counted in this sample were about 200,000 clones; almost 80% of them appeared once. The top ten clonotypes cover around 1.7% of the sample.

Here is what the overall study found, with its caveats: Assigning TCR associations to individual alleles was difficult when HLA alleles, especially DR and DQ, strongly co-occurred. A later genetic analysis associated a missense DCLRE1C variant with V-gene and J-gene trimming of TCR beta chains, and an independent cohort replicated the association. While some public TCRs were present in many individuals, most TCR sequences turned up only very rarely across donors. According to the authors, the approach could potentially be generalized to other disease states and immunological phenotypes. Roughly uniform sequencing depth across donors was assumed in presence/absence analyses, although this assumption may not hold. A further reported finding was that TCR beta sequences accurately predicted the HLA-A and HLA-B alleles for most subjects in the first cohort. A later analysis associated about 17,000 TCR beta sequences with specific HLA alleles at a false discovery rate of 0.05. Some IMGT-functional V segments, including TRBV6-2 and TRBV6-3, could not be told apart with the 87-base-pair reads, so those segments were excluded. In both the original and validation cohorts, the classifier was reported to diagnose cytomegalovirus status with high specificity and sensitivity. Because counts were too low, seventeen rarely observed V segments, including chromosome 9 orphons, were excluded from the earlier analysis of around 590 of the donors. Linkage disequilibrium might explain the correlated functional status among segregating V segments, but an unknown experimental factor could not be ruled out. In a later analysis, most CMV-associated TCR beta chains were found to appear HLA-restricted, with HLA associations seemingly driven largely by CMV exposure. Compared with equally common non-associated chains, HLA-associated TCR beta chains in a later analysis were more clonally expanded and had lower generation probabilities. In a later analysis, the rate of TCR association differed among HLA loci, with DRB1 alleles having the most associated TCRs and HLA-C alleles having the fewest. According to a later genetic analysis, donors in an Asian-associated ancestry cluster had fewer N-insertions in productive TCRs than the approximately 650-donor mean. In vitro tests confirmed that a few of the cytomegalovirus-associated TCR beta chains recognize cytomegalovirus antigens. The cohort was sequenced for TCR beta chains only, and without alpha or paired-chain data the features that could be detected were limited. Because some donors lacked HLA typing at each locus, the association tests relied only on the typed subset. The study gave a list of about 150 TCR beta chains associated with cytomegalovirus. For the cohort, immune exposure information was limited to CMV serostatus. A cluster of highly shared sequence variants was judged likely to be a technical artifact of the sequencing pipeline. An earlier analysis of approximately 540 of the donors showed that most TCR beta V segments appeared in productive rearrangements either about 87% or about 30% of the time, which broadly matched IMGT annotations. Several of the top co-occurrence clusters appeared to be linked to parvovirus B19, influenza, CMV and Epstein-Barr virus, according to a later analysis.

In total, roughly 670 healthy bone marrow donors made up the cohort. Cohort members were all nominally healthy when sampled, although unrecorded immune exposures were likely present. The donor tested CMV seronegative, placing the donor among the approximately 360 seronegative members of the cohort. A peripheral blood sample was collected from each donor, and TCR beta sequencing was performed on peripheral blood mononuclear cells. Genomic DNA was extracted from the blood cell samples with the Qiagen DNeasy Blood Extraction Kit. The specimen sequenced was PBMCs. This chain is built from TRBV9 and TRBJ2-1; TRBD2 fits 7 bases in the junction. The TCR sequence derives from a man aged 18 to 30 in good health and CMV-seronegative. Read as DNA, the sequence is TGTGCCAGCAGCGTACCGGGGGGCAATGAGCAGTTCTTC. Translated, this gives CASSVPGGNEQFF.